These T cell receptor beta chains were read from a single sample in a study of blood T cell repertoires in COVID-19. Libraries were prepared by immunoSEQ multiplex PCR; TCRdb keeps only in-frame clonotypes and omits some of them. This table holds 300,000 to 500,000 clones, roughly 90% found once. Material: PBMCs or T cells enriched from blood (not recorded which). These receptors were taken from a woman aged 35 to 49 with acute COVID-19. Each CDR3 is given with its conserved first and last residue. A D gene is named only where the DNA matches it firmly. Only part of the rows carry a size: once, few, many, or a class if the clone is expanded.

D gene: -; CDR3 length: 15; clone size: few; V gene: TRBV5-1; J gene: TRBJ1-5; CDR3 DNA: TGCGCCAGCAGCTTGGGAGACAGCTCAAATCAGCCCCAGCATTTT; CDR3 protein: CASSLGDSSNQPQHF
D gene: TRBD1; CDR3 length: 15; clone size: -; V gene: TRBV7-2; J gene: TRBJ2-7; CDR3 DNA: TGTGCCAGCAGTGAGCCGGGACAGGGGTTAAACGAGCAGTACTTC; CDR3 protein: CASSEPGQGLNEQYF
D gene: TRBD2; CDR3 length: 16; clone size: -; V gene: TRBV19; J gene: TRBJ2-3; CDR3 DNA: TGTGCCAGTAGTAAGCGGGGCGGGGTAAGCACAGATACGCAGTATTTT; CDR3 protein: CASSKRGGVSTDTQYF
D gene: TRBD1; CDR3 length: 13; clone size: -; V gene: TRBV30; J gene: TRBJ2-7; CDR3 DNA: TGTGCCTGGAGTGTAACAGGGGCGTACGAGCAGTACTTC; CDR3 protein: CAWSVTGAYEQYF
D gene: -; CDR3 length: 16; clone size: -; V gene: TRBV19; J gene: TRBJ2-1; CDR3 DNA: TGTGCCAGTACCAATATCTGGGACTCACTTTACGATGAGCAGTTCTTC; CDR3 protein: CASTNIWDSLYDEQFF
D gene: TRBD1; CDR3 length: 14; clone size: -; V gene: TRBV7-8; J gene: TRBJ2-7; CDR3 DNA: TGTGCCAGCAGCCTGACAGGGCTCTCTGTGGAGCAGTACTTC; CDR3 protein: CASSLTGLSVEQYF
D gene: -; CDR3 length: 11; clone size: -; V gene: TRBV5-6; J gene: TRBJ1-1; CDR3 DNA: TGTGCCAGCAGCAATTCCTATGAAGCTTTCTTT; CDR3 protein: CASSNSYEAFF
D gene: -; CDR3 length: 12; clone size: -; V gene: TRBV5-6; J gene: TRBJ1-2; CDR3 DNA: TGTGCCAGCAGCCCAAGACAATTGGGCTACACCTTC; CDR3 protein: CASSPRQLGYTF
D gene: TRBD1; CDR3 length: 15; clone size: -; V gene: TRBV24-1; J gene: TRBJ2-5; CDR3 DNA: TGTGCCACCAGCCCCGGGGACAGTTGGGGGGAGACCCAGTACTTC; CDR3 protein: CATSPGDSWGETQYF
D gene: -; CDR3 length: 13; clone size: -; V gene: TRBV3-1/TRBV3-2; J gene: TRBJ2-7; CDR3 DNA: TGTGCCAGCACCCACGGGAATTCCTACGAGCAGTACTTC; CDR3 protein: CASTHGNSYEQYF
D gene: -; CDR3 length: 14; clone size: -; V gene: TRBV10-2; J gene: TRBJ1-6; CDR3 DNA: TGCGCCAGCAGTAATAGGGGGGGGAATTCACCCCTCCACTTT; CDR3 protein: CASSNRGGNSPLHF
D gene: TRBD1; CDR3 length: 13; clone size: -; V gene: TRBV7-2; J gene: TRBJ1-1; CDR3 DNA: TGTGCCAGCCGCCCGACAGGGAGTCCTGAAGCTTTCTTT; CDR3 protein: CASRPTGSPEAFF
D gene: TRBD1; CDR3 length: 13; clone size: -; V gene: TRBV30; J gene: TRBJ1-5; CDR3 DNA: TGTGCCTGGAGGGACAGGGGACTGGGACCCCAGCATTTT; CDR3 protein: CAWRDRGLGPQHF
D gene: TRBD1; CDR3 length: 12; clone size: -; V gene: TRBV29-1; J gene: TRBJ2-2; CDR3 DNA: TGCAGCGTTAACAGGGGGCAGAGGGAGCTGTTTTTT; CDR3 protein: CSVNRGQRELFF
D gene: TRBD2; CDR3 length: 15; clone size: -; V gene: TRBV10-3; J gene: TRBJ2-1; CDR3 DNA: TGTGCCATCAGTGAGGGCGGGGGGCCTTACAATGAGCAGTTCTTC; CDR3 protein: CAISEGGGPYNEQFF
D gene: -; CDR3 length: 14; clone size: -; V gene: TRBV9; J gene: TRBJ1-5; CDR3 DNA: TGTGCCAGCAGCGTAGGGCAGGCAAATCAGCCCCAGCATTTT; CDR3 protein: CASSVGQANQPQHF
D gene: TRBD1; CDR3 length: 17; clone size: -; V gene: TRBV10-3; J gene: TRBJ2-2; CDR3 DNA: TGTGCCATCAGTGAGTTGTCGGGACAGGGTCACGGCGGGGAGCTGTTTTTT; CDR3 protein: CAISELSGQGHGGELFF
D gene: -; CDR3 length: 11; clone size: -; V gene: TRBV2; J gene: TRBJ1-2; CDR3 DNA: TGTGCCAGCAGGGAGGGCTATGGCTACACCTTC; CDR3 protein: CASREGYGYTF
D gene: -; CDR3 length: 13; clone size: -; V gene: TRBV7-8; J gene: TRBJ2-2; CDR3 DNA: TGTGCCAGCAGCTTAGGAGGCACCTGGGAGCTGTTTTTT; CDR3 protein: CASSLGGTWELFF
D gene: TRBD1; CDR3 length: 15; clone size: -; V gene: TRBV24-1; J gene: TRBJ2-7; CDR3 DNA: TGTGCCACCAGTGACGACAGGGGGAGACCCTACGAGCAGTACTTC; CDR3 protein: CATSDDRGRPYEQYF
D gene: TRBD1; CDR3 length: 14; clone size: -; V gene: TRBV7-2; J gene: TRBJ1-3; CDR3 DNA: TGTGCCAGCAGCCCAACAGGGGTCGGAAACACCATATATTTT; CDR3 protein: CASSPTGVGNTIYF
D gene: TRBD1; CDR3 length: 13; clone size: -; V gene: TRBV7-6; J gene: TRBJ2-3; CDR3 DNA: TGTGCCAGCAGCCTTGGACAGGATCGAACGCAGTATTTT; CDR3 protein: CASSLGQDRTQYF
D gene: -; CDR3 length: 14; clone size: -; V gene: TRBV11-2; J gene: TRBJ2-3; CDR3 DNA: TGTGCCAGCAGCTTAGATAGCTTCCCGGGATCGCAGTATTTT; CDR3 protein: CASSLDSFPGSQYF
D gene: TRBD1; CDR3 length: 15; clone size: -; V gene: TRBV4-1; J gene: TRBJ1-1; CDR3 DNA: TGCGCCAGCAGTCGGGCGGGACAGGGGATGACTGAAGCTTTCTTT; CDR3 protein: CASSRAGQGMTEAFF
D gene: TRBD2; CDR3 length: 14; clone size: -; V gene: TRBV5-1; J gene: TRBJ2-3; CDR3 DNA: TGCGCCAGCAGCCCGGGGGGTGGAACAGATACGCAGTATTTT; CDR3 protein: CASSPGGGTDTQYF
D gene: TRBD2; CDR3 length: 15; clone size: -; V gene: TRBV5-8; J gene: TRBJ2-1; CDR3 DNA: TGTGCCAGCAGCTTGATTGGACTAGCCTACAATGAGCAGTTCTTC; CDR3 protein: CASSLIGLAYNEQFF
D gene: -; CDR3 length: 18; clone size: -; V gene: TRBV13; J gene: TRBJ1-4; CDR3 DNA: TGTGCCAGCAGCTTAATAAGGGCAGGGGACGCAACTAATGAAAAACTGTTTTTT; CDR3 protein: CASSLIRAGDATNEKLFF
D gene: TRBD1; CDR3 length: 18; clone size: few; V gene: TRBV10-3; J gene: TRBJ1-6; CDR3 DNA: TGTGCCATCAGTGAGTCGGTCCGGACAGGGCCGGGGGATTCACCCCTCCACTTT; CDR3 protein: CAISESVRTGPGDSPLHF
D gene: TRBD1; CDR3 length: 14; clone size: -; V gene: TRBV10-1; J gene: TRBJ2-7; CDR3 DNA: TGCGCCAGCAGTGCCGGGACAGGGGTTTACGAGCAGTACTTC; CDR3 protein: CASSAGTGVYEQYF
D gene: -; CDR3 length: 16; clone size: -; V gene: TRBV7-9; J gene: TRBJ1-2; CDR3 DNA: TGTGCCAGCAGCTTAACGACACGGGAGCCGAACTATGGCTACACCTTC; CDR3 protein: CASSLTTREPNYGYTF
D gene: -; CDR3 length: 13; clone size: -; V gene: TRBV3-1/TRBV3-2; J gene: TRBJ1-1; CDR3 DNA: TGTGCCAGCAGCCAAGGGAGGGTACCTGAAGCTTTCTTT; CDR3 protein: CASSQGRVPEAFF
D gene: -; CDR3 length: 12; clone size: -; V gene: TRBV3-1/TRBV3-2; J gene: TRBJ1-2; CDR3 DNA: TGTGCCAGCAGCCAAGCGGGGTACGGCTACACCTTC; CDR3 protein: CASSQAGYGYTF
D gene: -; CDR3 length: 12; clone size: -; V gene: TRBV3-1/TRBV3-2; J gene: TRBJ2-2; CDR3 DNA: TGTGCCAGCAGGGAGGAAGGCGGGGAGCTGTTTTTT; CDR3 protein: CASREEGGELFF
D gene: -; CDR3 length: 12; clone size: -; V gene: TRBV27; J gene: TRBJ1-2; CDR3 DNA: TGTGCCAGCGGAGGGGGAGGGCATGGCTACACCTTC; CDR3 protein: CASGGGGHGYTF
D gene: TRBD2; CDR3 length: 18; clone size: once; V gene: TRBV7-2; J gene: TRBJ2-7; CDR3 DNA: TGTGCCAGCAGCTTAGCGCGACTAGCGGGGGGGATAACCTACGAGCAGTACTTC; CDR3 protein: CASSLARLAGGITYEQYF
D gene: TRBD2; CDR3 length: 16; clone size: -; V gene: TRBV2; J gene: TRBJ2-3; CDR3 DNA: TGTGCCAGCAGTCGAAGGCGGGGGGCCGACACAGATACGCAGTATTTT; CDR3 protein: CASSRRRGADTDTQYF
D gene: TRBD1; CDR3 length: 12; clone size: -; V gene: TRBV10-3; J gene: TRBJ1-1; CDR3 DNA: TGTGCCACCGGGACAGGGAACACTGAAGCTTTCTTT; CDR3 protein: CATGTGNTEAFF
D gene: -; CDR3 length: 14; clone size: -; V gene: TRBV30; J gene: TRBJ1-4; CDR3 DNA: TGTGCCTGGAGTGAAGGGGGTTACAATGAAAAACTGTTTTTT; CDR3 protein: CAWSEGGYNEKLFF
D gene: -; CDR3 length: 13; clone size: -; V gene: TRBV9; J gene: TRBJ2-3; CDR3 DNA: TGTGCCAGCAGCGTGCGTTACACAGATACGCAGTATTTT; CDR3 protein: CASSVRYTDTQYF
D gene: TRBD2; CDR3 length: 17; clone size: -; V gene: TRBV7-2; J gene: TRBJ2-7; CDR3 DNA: TGTGCCAGCAGCCAATCGGCGGGGGAGTGGCGGGGATACGAGCAGTACTTC; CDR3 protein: CASSQSAGEWRGYEQYF
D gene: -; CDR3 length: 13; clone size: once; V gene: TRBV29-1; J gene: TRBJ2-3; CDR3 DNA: TGCAGCGTTGCCGCGACTAGCACAGATACGCAGTATTTT; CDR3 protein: CSVAATSTDTQYF
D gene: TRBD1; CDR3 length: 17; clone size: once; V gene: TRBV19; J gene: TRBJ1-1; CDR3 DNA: TGTGCCAGTAGTTCGCCGGGACAGGGGGTTCCGGGCACTGAAGCTTTCTTT; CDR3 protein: CASSSPGQGVPGTEAFF
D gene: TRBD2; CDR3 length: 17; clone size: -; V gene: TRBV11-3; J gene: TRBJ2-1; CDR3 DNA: TGTGCCAGCAGCAAAGGGGCCGGCGGGGGGTTCAACAATGAGCAGTTCTTC; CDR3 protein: CASSKGAGGGFNNEQFF
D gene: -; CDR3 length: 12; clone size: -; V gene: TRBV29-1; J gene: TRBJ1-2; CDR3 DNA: TGCAGCGATAGGACAGCTAACTATGGCTACACCTTC; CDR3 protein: CSDRTANYGYTF
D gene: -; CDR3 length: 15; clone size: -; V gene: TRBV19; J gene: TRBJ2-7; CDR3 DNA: TGTGCCAGTAGTATAGCTAAAGCCAGCAGGGCCGAGCAGTACTTC; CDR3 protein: CASSIAKASRAEQYF
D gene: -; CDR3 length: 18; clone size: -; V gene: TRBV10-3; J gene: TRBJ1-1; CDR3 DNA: TGTGCCATCAGTGTTGGTCAATGGGACCCTCGTCGGGGGACTGAAGCTTTCTTT; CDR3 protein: CAISVGQWDPRRGTEAFF
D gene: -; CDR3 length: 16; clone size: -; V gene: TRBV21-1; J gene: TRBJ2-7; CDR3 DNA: TGTGCCAGCAGCAAAGGGGGGGGACAGGGGACCTACGAGCAGTACTTC; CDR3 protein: CASSKGGGQGTYEQYF
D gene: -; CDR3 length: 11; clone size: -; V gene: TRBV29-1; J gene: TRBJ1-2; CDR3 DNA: TGCAGCGTTGTTCAGGGGTCGGGCTACACCTTC; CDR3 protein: CSVVQGSGYTF
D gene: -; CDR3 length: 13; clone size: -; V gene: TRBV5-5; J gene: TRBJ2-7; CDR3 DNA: TGTGCCAGTCGAAGGACAGCTTACTACGAGCAGTACTTC; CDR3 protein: CASRRTAYYEQYF
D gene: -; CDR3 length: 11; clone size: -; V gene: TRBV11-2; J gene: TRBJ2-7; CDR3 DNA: TGTGCCAGCAGCATACTCTACGAGCAGTACTTC; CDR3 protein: CASSILYEQYF
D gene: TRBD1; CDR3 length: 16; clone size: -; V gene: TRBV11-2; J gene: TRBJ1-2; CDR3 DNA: TGTGCCAGCAGCGATAGACAGGGCCCCGGTTTAGGTGGCTACACCTTC; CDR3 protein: CASSDRQGPGLGGYTF
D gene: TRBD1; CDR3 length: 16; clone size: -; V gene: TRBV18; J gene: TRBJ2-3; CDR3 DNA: TGTGCCAGCTCACCTTACAGGGGCGCGGGCACAGATACGCAGTATTTT; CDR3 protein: CASSPYRGAGTDTQYF
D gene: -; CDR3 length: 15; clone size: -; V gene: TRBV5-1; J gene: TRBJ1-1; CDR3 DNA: TGCGCCAGCAGCTTGGCCGGGGTATCGAACACTGAAGCTTTCTTT; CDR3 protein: CASSLAGVSNTEAFF
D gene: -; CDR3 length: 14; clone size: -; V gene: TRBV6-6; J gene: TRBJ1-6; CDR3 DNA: TGTGCCAGCAGTTACTCGGGGACTTATTCACCCCTCCACTTT; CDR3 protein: CASSYSGTYSPLHF